The 11 T cell receptor beta chains presented below share a single source sample, sequenced in a study of cytomegalovirus exposure and HLA in healthy donors. The PCR was carried out with 60 Vbeta primers and 13 Jbeta primers. Assay: immunoSEQ multiplex PCR; the TCRdb copy retains only in-frame clones and omits some. This table holds 120,000 or so clones, less than 85% found once. The material sequenced was PBMCs. All receptors derive from a man aged 30 to 39 in good health and CMV-seropositive.

This rearrangement joins TRBV19 to TRBJ2-5; TRBD1 matches at 7 bases. The CDR3 is 14 amino acids. Germline CDR1 reads LNHDA; CDR2 reads SQIVND (reference sequence). Trimming at V came to 4 bases and at J to 1 base, leaving 3 bases not matched to a gene. The CDR3 DNA is TGTGCCAGTAGTACCCGGGACAGCCAAGAGACCCAGTACTTC. Translating gives CASSTRDSQETQYF.

The V call is TRBV7-6, the J call TRBJ2-5; D remains ambiguous. This CDR3 contains 15 residues. V was trimmed by 4 bases and J by 1 base, leaving 13 bases between them. From germline, CDR1 is SGHVS and CDR2 FNYEAQ. The CDR3 region is CASSSPRSGQETQYF. CDR3 DNA sequence: TGTGCCAGCAGCTCCCCCCGGTCAGGCCAAGAGACCCAGTACTTC. The full variable domain, completed using reference TRBV7-6 and TRBJ2-5, is GAGVSQSPRYKVTKRGQDVALRCDPISGHVSLYWYRQALGQGPEFLTYFNYEAQQDKSGLPNDRFSAERPEGSISTLTIQRTEQRDSAMYRCASSSPRSGQETQYFGPGTRLLVL.

V is TRBV9 and J is TRBJ2-5, with D unclear. The assigned J gene may be wrong: the sequence end matches TRBJ2-7 better. The germline gives CDR1 SGDLS, CDR2 YYNGEE. The CDR3 sequence is 13 residues long. CDR3 bases: TGTGCCAGCAGCGTAGCTACAGACTACGAGCAGTACTTC. Protein product: CASSVATDYEQYF.

This clone was recorded once. This same CDR3 is encoded by further DNA sequences in the sample. The rearrangement links TRBV6-4 to TRBJ2-5, with 9 bases lining up with TRBD1. The junction had 8 bases not matched to a gene; V was cut back by 6 bases and J by 6 bases. Per germline, CDR1 MRHNA and CDR2 SNTAGT. The CDR3 extends over 14 amino acids. CDR3 DNA: TGTGCCAGCAGGCAAGGACAGGGGAGGAAGACCCAGTACTTC. Encoded protein: CASRQGQGRKTQYF.

The chain employs TRBV4-1 and TRBJ2-3; a possible D gene is TRBD2 (6 bases). The CDR3 sequence is 16 residues long. The V and J ends lost 1 base and 2 bases respectively, with 13 bases between them. Germline CDR1 and CDR2: MGHRA and YSYEKL. CDR3 region: CASSQVRAGITDTQYF. CDR3 nucleotide sequence: TGCGCCAGCAGCCAAGTAAGGGCGGGGATCACAGATACGCAGTATTTT.

V usage is TRBV9 and J usage is TRBJ2-1, with TRBD1 as a possible D gene (6 bases). CDR1 is SGDLS, CDR2 YYNGEE, per germline. Trimming stripped 10 bases from V and 6 bases from J, with 17 bases between. The CDR3 runs to 13 residues. This CDR3 reads CAGTPEGVNEQFF. DNA of the CDR3: TGTGCCGGCACGCCCGAGGGGGTCAATGAGCAGTTCTTC.

The chain is built from TRBV6-1 and TRBJ1-2, with D tentatively TRBD1 (6 bases). Germline V CDR1 and CDR2: MNHNS, SASEGT. The V end lost 1 base, the J end lost 4 bases, and 13 bases lay between the germline ends. This CDR3 spans 15 amino acids. Here the CDR3 DNA reads TGTGCCAGCAGTGAAGTGGGCAGGGGTGTCTATGGCTACACCTTC. It codes for CASSEVGRGVYGYTF.

The CDR3 DNA reads as TGTGCCAGCAGCTTAGCAACAGGGGGGGCCTACGAGCAGTACTTC. As protein: CASSLATGGAYEQYF. The chain joins TRBV11-2 to TRBJ2-7, with D possibly being TRBD1 (8 bases). The CDR3 spans 15 residues. Germline assignment: CDR1 SGHAT and CDR2 FQNNGV. The V and J ends lost 1 base and 2 bases respectively, with 12 bases between them.

This clone appeared a single time. The gene calls are TRBV27 and TRBJ2-7; 8 bases line up with TRBD2. Looked up from germline, CDR1 is MNHEY and CDR2 is SMNVEV (reference sequence). V shed 4 bases and J 3 bases; nucleotides not matched to a gene: 11. The CDR3 spans 16 residues. The CDR3 here is CASSSSPAGGVYEQYF. In DNA, the CDR3 is TGTGCCAGCAGTTCTAGTCCCGCCGGGGGGGTCTACGAGCAGTACTTC.

This clone was detected a few times. The V call is TRBV27, the J call TRBJ1-6; no reliable D call. V was trimmed by 6 bases and J by 4 bases, leaving 10 bases between them. This CDR3 is 14 amino acids long. Germline CDR1 MNHEY, CDR2 SMNVEV (reference sequence). Written as DNA, the CDR3 is TGTGCCAGCAGGCGAGCCCTGTATAATTCACCCCTCCACTTT. It is translated as CASRRALYNSPLHF.

Concerning this clone: One end of the junction varies from germline; a read error may be responsible. The chain joins TRBV7-9 to TRBJ1-2; D is possibly TRBD1 (6 bases). The germline CDR1 and CDR2 sequences are SEHNR and FQNEAQ (reference sequence). The CDR3 loop spans 15 amino acids. CDR3 coding DNA: TGTTCCAGCAGCCCTGCCGACAGGACGACCTATGGCTACACCTTC. Its translation is CSSSPADRTTYGYTF.